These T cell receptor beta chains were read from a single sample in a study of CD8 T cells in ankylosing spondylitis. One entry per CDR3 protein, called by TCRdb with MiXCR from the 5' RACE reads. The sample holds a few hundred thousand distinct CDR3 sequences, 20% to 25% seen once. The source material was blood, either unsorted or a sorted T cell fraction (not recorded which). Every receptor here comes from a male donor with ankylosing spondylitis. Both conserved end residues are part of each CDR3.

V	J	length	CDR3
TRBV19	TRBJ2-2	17	CASSKGPAFEEGGELFF
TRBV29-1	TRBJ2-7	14	CSVEMGQGGYEQYF
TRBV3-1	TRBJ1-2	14	CASSQGGARYGYTF
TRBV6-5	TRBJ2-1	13	CASSYSIQGKQFF
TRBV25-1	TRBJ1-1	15	CASSEWGNMNTEAFF
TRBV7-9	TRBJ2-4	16	CASSRQGATGKNIQYF
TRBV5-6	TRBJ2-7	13	CASSMTYSYEQYF
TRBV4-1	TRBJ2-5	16	CASSQDGGAGPETQYF
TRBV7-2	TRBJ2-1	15	CASSLALASYNEQFF
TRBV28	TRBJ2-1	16	CASSPWTGERYNEQFF
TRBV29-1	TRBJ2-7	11	CSVVGGYEQYF
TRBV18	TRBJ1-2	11	CASSPGTGYTF
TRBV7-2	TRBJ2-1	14	CASSPWDYYNEQFF
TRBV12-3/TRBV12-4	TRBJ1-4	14	CASSARRGNEKLFF
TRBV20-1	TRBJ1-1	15	CSAILSGTVNTEAFF
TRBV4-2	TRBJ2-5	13	CASSQVIEETQYF
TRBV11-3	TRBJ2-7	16	CASSGGLAGTSYEQYF
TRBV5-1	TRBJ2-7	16	CASSFLPGGSTYEQYF
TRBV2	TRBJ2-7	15	CASSGVGAASYEQYF
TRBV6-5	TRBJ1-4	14	CASSYPSGDEKLFF
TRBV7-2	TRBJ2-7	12	CASSLQDWEQYF
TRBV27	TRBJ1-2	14	CASSPRQLLYGYTF
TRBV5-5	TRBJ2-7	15	CASSWSGQGSYEQYF
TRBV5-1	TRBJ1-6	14	CASSLTGPDSPLHF
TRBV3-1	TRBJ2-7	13	CASSQVVVGEQYF
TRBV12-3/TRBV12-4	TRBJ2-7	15	CASRTGLAGVGEQYF
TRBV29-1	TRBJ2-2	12	CSVGPTAGELFF
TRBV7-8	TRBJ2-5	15	CASSLGGGIGETQYF
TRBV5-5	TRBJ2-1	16	CASSLLERSWGDEQFF
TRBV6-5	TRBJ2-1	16	CASSYSITLAGGEQFF
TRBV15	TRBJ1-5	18	CATSRGVGTGSVNQPQHF
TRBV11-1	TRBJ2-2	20	CASSRNPSGTSGTPAGELFF
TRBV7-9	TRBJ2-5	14	CASSLGSAQETQYF
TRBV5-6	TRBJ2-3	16	CASSPSWTTGTDTQYF
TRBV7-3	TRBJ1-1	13	CASSRSRNTEAFF
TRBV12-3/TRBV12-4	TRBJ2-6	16	CASSFHMSSGANVLTF
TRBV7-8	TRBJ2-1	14	CASSLSSGVREQFF
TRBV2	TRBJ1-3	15	CASSEVWAVGNTIYF
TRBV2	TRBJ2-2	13	CASSESWSGELFF
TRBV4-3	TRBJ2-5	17	CASSPRGYGRGEETQYF
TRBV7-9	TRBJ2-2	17	CASSPHPLGQGAGELFF
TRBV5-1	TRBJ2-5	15	CASARLAGGRETQYF
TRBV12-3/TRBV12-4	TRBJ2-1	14	CASIPDRDYNEQFF
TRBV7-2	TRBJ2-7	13	CASSLLPEGEQYF
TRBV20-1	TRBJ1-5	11	CSASADQPQHF
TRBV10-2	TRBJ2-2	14	CASSLDRVAGELFF
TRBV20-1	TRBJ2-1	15	CSAVTGTSGPSEQFF
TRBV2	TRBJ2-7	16	CASSEAQPYLGGEQYF
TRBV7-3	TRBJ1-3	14	CASSLTNSGNTIYF
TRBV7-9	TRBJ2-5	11	CASSVMETQYF
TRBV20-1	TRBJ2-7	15	CSAGAGWTGRPEQYF
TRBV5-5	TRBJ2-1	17	CASSPRPEAGGSNEQFF